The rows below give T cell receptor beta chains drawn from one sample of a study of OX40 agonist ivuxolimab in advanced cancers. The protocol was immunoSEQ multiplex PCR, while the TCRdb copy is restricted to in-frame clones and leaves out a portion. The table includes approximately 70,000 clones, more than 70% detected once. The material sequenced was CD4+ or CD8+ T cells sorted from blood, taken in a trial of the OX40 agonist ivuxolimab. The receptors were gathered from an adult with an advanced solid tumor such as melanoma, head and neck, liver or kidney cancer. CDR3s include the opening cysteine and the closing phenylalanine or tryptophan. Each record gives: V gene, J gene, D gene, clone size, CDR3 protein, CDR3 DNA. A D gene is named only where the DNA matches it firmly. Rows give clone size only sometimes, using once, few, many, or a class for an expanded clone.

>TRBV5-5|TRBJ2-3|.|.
CASSLGVGADTQYF
TGTGCCAGCAGCTTGGGCGTCGGGGCAGATACGCAGTATTTT
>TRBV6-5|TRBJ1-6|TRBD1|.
CASSVTGDNSPLHF
TGTGCCAGCAGTGTGACAGGGGATAATTCACCCCTCCACTTT
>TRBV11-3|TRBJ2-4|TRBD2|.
CASSLGGGRAGNIQYF
TGTGCCAGCAGCTTAGGCGGAGGGAGGGCCGGAAACATTCAGTACTTC
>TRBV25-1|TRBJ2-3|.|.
CASSEGGTPTDTQYF
TGTGCCAGCAGTGAAGGGGGGACACCCACAGATACGCAGTATTTT
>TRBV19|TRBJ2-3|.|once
CASSARVGDTQYF
TGTGCCAGTAGTGCGCGGGTGGGGGATACGCAGTATTTT
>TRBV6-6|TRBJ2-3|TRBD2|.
CASRSPGLAVTDTQYF
TGTGCCAGCAGGTCGCCGGGACTAGCGGTCACAGATACGCAGTATTTT
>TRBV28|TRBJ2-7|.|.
CASSQTDSKSYEQYF
TGTGCCAGCAGCCAGACTGACAGTAAGAGCTACGAGCAGTACTTC
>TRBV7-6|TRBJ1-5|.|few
CASSYQTGLNQPQHF
TGTGCCAGCAGCTATCAGACAGGTCTCAATCAGCCCCAGCATTTT
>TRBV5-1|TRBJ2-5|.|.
CASSPEGGETQYF
TGCGCCAGCAGCCCTGAGGGGGGAGAGACCCAGTACTTC
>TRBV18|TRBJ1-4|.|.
CASSPRGDEKLFF
TGTGCCAGCTCACCACGAGGCGATGAAAAACTGTTTTTT
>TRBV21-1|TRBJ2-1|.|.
CASSKAPDRVRQFF
TGTGCCAGCAGCAAAGCTCCGGACAGGGTGCGGCAGTTCTTC
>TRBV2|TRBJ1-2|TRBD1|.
CASSTGQGGGYTF
TGTGCCAGTTCGACGGGACAGGGGGGCGGCTACACCTTC
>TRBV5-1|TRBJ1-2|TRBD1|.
CASSITGGGYTF
TGCGCCAGCAGCATCACAGGGGGAGGCTACACCTTC
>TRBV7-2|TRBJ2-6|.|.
CASTSNRQVPGANVLTF
TGTGCCAGCACCTCAAATCGACAGGTTCCTGGGGCCAACGTCCTGACTTTC
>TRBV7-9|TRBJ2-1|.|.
CASSLGVGVISNEQFF
TGTGCCAGCAGCTTAGGAGTTGGGGTTATAAGCAATGAGCAGTTCTTC
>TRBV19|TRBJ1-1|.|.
CASSLGGVTEAFF
TGTGCCAGTAGCCTAGGGGGGGTCACTGAAGCTTTCTTT
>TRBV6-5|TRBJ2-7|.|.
CASTRGATGEQYF
TGTGCCTCTACCCGGGGGGCGACGGGGGAGCAGTACTTC
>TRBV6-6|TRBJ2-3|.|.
CASTLSGADTQYF
TGTGCCAGCACCTTATCAGGGGCAGATACGCAGTATTTT
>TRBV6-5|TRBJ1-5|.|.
CASRTGDQPQHF
TGTGCCAGCAGAACGGGGGATCAGCCCCAGCATTTT
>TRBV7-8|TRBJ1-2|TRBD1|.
CASSQGQGYYGYTF
TGTGCCAGCAGCCAAGGACAGGGATACTATGGCTACACCTTC
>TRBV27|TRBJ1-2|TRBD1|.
CASRSRGDRDHPYGYTF
TGTGCCAGCAGATCGAGGGGGGACAGGGACCATCCCTATGGCTACACCTTC
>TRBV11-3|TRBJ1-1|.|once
CASSSNTGRNTEAFF
TGTGCCAGCAGCTCAAATACAGGGAGGAACACTGAAGCTTTCTTT
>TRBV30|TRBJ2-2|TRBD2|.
CAWTSGSGNTGELFF
TGTGCCTGGACTAGCGGGAGCGGGAACACCGGGGAGCTGTTTTTT
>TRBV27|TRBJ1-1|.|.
CASTAGVATEAFF
TGTGCCAGCACCGCAGGAGTGGCCACTGAAGCTTTCTTT
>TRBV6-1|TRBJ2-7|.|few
CASSLGWRSSYEQYF
TGTGCCAGCAGTCTAGGGTGGAGGAGTTCCTACGAGCAGTACTTC
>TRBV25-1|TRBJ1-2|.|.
CASSDSGYTF
TGTGCCAGCAGTGATAGCGGCTACACCTTC
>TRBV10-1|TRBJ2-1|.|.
CASSEDGVIPLKGQFF
TGCGCCAGCAGTGAGGACGGTGTGATCCCCCTTAAGGGGCAGTTCTTC
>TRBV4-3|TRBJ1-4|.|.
CASSPSRGSNEKLFF
TGCGCCAGCAGCCCCTCTAGGGGGTCTAATGAAAAACTGTTTTTT
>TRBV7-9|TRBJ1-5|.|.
CASSLDGVQPQHF
TGTGCCAGCAGCTTAGATGGGGTTCAGCCCCAGCATTTT
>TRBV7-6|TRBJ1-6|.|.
CASSWGLDSPLHF
TGTGCCAGCAGCTGGGGTTTGGATTCACCCCTCCACTTT
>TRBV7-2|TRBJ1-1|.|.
CASSLAGNTEAFF
TGTGCCAGCAGCTTAGCCGGGAACACTGAAGCTTTCTTT
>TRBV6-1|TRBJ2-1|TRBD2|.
CASSESSGGANEQFF
TGTGCCAGCAGTGAATCTAGCGGGGGGGCCAATGAGCAGTTCTTC
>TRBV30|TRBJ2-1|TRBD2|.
CAWSVPGGNEQFF
TGTGCCTGGAGTGTACCGGGGGGGAATGAGCAGTTCTTC
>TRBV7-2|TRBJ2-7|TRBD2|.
CASSFGLAGVEQYF
TGTGCCAGCAGCTTCGGACTAGCGGGAGTCGAGCAGTACTTC
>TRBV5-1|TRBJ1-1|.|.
CASSLDHGMNTEAFF
TGCGCCAGCAGCTTGGACCACGGCATGAACACTGAAGCTTTCTTT
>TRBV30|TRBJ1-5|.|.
CAWNRGGNQPQHF
TGTGCCTGGAACCGGGGAGGGAATCAGCCCCAGCATTTT
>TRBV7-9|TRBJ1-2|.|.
CASSLDGDYGYTF
TGTGCCAGCAGCTTAGACGGAGACTATGGCTACACCTTC
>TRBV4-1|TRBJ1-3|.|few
CASSRGGGIGNTIYF
TGCGCCAGCAGCCGTGGGGGAGGGATCGGAAACACCATATATTTT